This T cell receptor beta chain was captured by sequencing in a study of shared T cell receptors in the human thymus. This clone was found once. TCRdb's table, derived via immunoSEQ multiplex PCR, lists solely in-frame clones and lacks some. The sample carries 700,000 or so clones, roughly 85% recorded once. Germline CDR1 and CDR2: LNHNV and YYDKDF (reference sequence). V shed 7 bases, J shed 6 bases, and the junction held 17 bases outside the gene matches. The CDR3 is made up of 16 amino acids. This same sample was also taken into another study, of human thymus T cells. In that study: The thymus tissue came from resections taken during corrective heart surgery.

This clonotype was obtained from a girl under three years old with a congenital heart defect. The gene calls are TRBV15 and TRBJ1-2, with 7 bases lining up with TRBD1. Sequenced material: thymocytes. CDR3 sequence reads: CATTTPDTGAQDGYTF. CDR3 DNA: TGTGCCACCACCACACCGGATACAGGGGCCCAGGATGGCTACACCTTC.